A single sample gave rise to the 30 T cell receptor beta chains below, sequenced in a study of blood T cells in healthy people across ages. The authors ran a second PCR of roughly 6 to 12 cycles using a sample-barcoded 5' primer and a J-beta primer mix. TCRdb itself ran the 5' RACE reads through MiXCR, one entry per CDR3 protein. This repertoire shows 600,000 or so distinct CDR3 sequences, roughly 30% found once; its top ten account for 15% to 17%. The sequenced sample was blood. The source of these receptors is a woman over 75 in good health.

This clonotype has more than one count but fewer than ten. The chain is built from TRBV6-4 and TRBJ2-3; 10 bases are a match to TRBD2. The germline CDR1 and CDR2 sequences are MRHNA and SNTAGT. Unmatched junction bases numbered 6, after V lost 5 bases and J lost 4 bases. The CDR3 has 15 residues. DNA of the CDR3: TGTGCCAGCAGTTCCAGCGGGGGGGGGCCAGATACGCAGTATTTT. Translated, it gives CASSSSGGGPDTQYF.

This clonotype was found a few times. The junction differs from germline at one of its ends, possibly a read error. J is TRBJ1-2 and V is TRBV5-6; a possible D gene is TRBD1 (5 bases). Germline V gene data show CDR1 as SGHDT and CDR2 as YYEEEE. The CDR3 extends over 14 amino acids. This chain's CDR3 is CASSYGTVGYGHTF. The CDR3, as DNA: TGTGCCAGCAGCTACGGGACGGTGGGCTATGGCCACACCTTC.

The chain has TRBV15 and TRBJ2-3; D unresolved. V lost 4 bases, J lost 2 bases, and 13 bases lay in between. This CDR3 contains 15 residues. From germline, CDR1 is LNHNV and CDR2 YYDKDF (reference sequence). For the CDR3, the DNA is TGTGCCACCAGCAAGAGTAGAGGTGACACAGATACGCAGTATTTT. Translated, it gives CATSKSRGDTDTQYF.

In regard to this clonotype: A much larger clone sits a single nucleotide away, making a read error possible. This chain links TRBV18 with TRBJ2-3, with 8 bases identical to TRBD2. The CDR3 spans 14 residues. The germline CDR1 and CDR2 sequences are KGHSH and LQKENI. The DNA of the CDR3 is TGTGCCGGCTCGGGACTAGTCTTAGCCGATACGCAGTATTTT. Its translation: CAGSGLVLADTQYF.

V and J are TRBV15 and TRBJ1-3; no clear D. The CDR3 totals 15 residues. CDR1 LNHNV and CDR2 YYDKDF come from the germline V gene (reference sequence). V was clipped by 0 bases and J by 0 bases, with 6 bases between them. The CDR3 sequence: CATSRDRVSGNTIYF. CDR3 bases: TGTGCCACCAGCAGAGATCGCGTCTCTGGAAACACCATATATTTT.

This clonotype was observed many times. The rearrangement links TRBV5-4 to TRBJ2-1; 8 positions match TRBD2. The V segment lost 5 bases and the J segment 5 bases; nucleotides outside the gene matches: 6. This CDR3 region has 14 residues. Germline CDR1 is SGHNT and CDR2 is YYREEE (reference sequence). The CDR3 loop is CASRFLAGDNEQFF. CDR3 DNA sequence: TGTGCCAGCAGGTTCCTAGCGGGCGACAATGAGCAGTTCTTC.

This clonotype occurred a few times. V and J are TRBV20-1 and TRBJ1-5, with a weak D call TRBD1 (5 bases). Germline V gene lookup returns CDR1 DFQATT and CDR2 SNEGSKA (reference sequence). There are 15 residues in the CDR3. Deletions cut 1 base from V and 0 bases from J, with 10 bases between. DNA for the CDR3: TGCAGTGCTAGAGTGTTGGGGGATAGCAATCAGCCCCAGCATTTT. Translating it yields CSARVLGDSNQPQHF.

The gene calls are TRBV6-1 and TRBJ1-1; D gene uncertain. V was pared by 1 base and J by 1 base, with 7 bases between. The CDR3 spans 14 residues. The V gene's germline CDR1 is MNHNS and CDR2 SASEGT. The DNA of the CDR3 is TGTGCCAGCAGTGAAGGCAGCCAGAACACTGAAGCTTTCTTT. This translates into CASSEGSQNTEAFF.

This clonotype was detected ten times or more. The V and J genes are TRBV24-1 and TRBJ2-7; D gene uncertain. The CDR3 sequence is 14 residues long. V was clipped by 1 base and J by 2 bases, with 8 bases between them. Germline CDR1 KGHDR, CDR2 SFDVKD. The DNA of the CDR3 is TGTGCCACCAGTGATTTTAATCACGCCTACGAGCAGTACTTC. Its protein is CATSDFNHAYEQYF.

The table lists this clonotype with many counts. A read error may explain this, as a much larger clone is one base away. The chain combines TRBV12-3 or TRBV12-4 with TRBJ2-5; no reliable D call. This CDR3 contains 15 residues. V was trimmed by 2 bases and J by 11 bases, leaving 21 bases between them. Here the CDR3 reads CASSLSQGFVDEQYF. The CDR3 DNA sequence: TGTGCCAGCAGTTTAAGTCAAGGGTTCGTTGATGAGCAGTACTTC.

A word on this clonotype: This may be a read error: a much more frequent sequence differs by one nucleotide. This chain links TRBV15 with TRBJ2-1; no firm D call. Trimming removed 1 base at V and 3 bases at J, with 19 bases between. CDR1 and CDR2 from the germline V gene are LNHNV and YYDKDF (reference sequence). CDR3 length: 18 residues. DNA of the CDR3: TGTGCCACCAGCAGAGTCCGGTTTAGCAGCCCAAGCTACAATGAGCAGTTCTTC. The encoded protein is CATSRVRFSSPSYNEQFF.

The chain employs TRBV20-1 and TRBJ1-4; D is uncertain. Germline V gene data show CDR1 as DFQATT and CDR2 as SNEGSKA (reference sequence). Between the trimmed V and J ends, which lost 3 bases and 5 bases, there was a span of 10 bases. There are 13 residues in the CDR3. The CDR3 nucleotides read TGCAGTGCTAGTAGGAGAACGAATGAAAAACTGTTTTTT. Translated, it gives CSASRRTNEKLFF.

This CDR3 reads CASSLVYGGGRNTGELFF. The CDR3 DNA reads TGTGCCAGCAGCTTGGTTTACGGCGGGGGGAGGAACACCGGGGAGCTGTTTTTT. The gene calls are TRBV5-8 and TRBJ2-2; 8 bases align to TRBD2. This CDR3 is 18 amino acids long. With 0 bases clipped from V and 1 base from J, the junction kept 8 bases outside the gene matches. Germline V CDR1 and CDR2: SGHTS, YDEGEE.

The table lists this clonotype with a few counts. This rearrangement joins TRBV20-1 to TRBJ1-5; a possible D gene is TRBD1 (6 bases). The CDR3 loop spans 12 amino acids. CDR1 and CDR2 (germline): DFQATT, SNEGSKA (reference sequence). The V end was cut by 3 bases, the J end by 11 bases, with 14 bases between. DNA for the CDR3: TGCAGTGCTAGCCCAGGGGCACTAACCCAGCATTTT. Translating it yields CSASPGALTQHF.

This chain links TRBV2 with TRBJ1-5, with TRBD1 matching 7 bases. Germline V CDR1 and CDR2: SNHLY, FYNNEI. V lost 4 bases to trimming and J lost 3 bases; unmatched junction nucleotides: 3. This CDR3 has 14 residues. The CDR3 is CASSATGFNQPQHF. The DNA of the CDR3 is TGTGCCAGCAGTGCGACAGGGTTCAATCAGCCCCAGCATTTT.

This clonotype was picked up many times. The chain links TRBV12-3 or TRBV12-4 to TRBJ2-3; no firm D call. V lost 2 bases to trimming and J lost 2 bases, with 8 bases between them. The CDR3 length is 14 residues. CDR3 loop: CASSLRPYTDTQYF. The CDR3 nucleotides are TGTGCCAGCAGTTTAAGACCTTACACAGATACGCAGTATTTT.

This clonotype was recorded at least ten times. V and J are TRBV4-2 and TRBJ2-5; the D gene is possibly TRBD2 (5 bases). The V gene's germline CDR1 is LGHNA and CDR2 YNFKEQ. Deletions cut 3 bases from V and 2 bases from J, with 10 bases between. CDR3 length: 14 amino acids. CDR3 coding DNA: TGTGCCAGCAGCCAGACGGGATTTCAAGAGACCCAGTACTTC. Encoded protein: CASSQTGFQETQYF.

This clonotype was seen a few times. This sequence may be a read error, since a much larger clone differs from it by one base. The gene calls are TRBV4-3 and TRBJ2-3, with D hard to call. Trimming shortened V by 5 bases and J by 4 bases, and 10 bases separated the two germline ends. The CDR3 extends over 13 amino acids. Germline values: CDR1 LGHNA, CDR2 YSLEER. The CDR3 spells CASSRQAADTQYF. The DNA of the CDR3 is TGCGCCAGCAGCAGACAAGCCGCAGATACGCAGTATTTT.

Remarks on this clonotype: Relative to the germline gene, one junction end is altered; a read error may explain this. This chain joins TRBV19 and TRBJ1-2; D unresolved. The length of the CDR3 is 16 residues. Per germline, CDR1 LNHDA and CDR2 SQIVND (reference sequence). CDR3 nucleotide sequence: TGTTCCAGTACCCTAGGTCATCCCACCTCAAACTATGGCTACACCTTC. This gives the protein CSSTLGHPTSNYGYTF.

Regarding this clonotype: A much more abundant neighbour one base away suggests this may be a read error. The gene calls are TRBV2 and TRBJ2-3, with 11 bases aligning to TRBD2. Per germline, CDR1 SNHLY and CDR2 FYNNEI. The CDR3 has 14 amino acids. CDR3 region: CATSSGGLTDAQYF. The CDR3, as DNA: TGTGCCACGTCTAGCGGGGGGCTCACAGATGCGCAGTATTTT.

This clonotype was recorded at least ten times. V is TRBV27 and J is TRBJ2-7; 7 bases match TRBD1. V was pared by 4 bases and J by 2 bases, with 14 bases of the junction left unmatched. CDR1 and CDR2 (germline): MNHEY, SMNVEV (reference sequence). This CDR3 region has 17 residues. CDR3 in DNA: TGTGCCAGCAGTTATTCTGTCGGGGACAGCGTAACCTACGAGCAGTACTTC. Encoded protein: CASSYSVGDSVTYEQYF.

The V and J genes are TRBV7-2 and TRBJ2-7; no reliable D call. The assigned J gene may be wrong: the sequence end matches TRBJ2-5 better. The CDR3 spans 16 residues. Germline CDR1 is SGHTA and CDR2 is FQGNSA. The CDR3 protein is CASMPSTASIEETQYF. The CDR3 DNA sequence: TGTGCCAGCATGCCCTCGACCGCCTCGATTGAAGAGACCCAGTACTTC.

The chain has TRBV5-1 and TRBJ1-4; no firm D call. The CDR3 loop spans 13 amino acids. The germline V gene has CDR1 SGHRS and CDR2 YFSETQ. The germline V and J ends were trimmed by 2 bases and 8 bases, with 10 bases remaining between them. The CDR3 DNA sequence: TGCGCCAGCAGCTTTGGGCTTAGGGAAAAACTGTTTTTT. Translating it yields CASSFGLREKLFF.

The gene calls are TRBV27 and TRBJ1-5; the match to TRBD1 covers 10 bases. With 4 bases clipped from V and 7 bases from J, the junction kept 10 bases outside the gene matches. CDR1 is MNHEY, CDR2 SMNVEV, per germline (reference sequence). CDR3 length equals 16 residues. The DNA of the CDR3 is TGTGCCAGCAGTTCTCTACGGACAGGGGGAAACCAGCCCCAGCATTTT. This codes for CASSSLRTGGNQPQHF.

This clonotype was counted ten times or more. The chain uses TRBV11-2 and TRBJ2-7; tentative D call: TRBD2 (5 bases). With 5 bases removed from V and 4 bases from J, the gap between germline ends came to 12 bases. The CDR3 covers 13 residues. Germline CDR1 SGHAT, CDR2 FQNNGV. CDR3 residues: CASSLELGYEQYF. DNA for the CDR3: TGTGCCAGCAGCCTGGAACTAGGATACGAGCAGTACTTC.

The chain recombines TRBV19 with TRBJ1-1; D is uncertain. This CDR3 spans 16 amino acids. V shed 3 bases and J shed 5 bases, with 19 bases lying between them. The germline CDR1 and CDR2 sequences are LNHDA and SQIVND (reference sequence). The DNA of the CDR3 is TGTGCCAGTAGTATTCTCCCGCACGGGCGTCGGACTGAAGCTTTCTTT. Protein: CASSILPHGRRTEAFF.

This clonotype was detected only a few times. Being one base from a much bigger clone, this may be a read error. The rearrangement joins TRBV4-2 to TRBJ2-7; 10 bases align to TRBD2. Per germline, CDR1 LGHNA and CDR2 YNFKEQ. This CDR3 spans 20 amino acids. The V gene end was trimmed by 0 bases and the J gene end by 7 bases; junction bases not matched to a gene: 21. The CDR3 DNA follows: TGTGCCAGCAGCCAAGAAGGCGCAGCGGGGGGGCTTTTCTCCTACAATGAGCAGTACTTC. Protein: CASSQEGAAGGLFSYNEQYF.

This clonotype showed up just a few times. The CDR3 loop reads CASSSRGWGGEKLFF. The DNA of the CDR3 is TGTGCCAGCAGCTCAAGAGGGTGGGGTGGAGAAAAACTGTTTTTT. V and J are TRBV7-2 and TRBJ1-4; D gene unclear. There are 15 residues in the CDR3. Trimming stripped 4 bases from V and 8 bases from J, with 17 bases between. Germline values: CDR1 SGHTA, CDR2 FQGNSA.

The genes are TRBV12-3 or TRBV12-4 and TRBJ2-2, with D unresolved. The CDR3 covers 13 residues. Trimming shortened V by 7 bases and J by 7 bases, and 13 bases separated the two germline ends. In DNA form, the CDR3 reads TGTGCCAGCACCCTTGAAGGGTACGGGGAGCTGTTTTTT. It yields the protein CASTLEGYGELFF.

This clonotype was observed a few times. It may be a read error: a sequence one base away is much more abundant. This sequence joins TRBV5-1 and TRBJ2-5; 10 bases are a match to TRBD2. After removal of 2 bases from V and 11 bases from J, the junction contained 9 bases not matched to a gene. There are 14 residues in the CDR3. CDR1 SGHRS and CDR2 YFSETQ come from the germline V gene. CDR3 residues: CASSFSGGTNEQYF. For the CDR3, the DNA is TGCGCCAGCAGCTTTAGCGGGGGGACCAATGAGCAGTACTTC.